A selection of T cell receptor beta chains follows, all from one sample in a study of type 1 regulatory T cells. TCRdb recomputed calls from the reads with MiXCR, one row per CDR3 protein. In the table there are approximately 90,000 distinct CDR3 sequences, 25% to 40% of which are singletons. The specimen was CD4+ T cells, either the whole sample or a sorted fraction (not recorded which). These receptors all come from a human donor in good health. The CDR3 runs from the conserved cysteine through the conserved F or W. D genes are given only for firm matches. Rows may omit the clone size; those that give it use once, few, many or a size class.

8,TRBV5-1,.,.,TRBJ2-5,CAGETQYF,TGCGCCGGGGAGACCCAGTACTTC
14,TRBV7-9,.,.,TRBJ2-5,CASTPRTVQETQYF,TGTGCCAGCACCCCGAGGACAGTTCAAGAGACCCAGTACTTC
13,TRBV29-1,few,TRBD1,TRBJ1-4,CSVSDRGGEKLFF,TGCAGCGTTTCCGACAGGGGAGGCGAAAAACTGTTTTTT
15,TRBV7-9,.,.,TRBJ1-2,CASSFSRESNYGYTF,TGTGCCAGCAGCTTCTCCAGGGAATCTAACTATGGCTACACCTTC
17,TRBV18,.,TRBD2,TRBJ2-1,CASSRTSGDSSYNEQFF,TGTGCCAGCTCACGGACTAGCGGGGATAGCTCCTACAATGAGCAGTTCTTC
13,TRBV7-2,.,.,TRBJ1-5,CASSRGVGQPQHF,TGTGCCAGCAGCCGGGGGGTGGGTCAGCCCCAGCATTTT
12,TRBV20-1,.,.,TRBJ1-2,CSAREAIRGYTF,TGCAGTGCTAGAGAGGCGATCCGTGGCTACACCTTC
14,TRBV7-9,.,.,TRBJ2-5,CASSLVEGRETQYF,TGTGCCAGCAGCTTAGTAGAGGGCAGGGAGACCCAGTACTTC
13,TRBV3-1,.,.,TRBJ1-1,CASDLGGHTEAFF,TGTGCCAGCGATCTTGGGGGGCACACTGAAGCTTTCTTT
13,TRBV20-1,.,.,TRBJ2-7,CSARPPGAYEQYF,TGCAGTGCTAGACCCCCGGGAGCCTACGAGCAGTACTTC
13,TRBV10-3,.,TRBD1,TRBJ2-5,CAISGQTGETQYF,TGTGCCATCAGTGGACAGACAGGGGAGACCCAGTACTTC
15,TRBV7-2,few,TRBD1,TRBJ2-7,CASSPPTGASYEQYF,TGTGCCAGCAGCCCCCCGACAGGGGCCTCCTACGAGCAGTACTTC
16,TRBV27,.,TRBD1,TRBJ1-6,CASSLGGQGGFSPLHF,TGTGCCAGCAGTTTGGGCGGACAGGGCGGTTTTTCACCCCTCCACTTT
15,TRBV5-1,.,.,TRBJ1-4,CASSPRPGITEKLFF,TGCGCCAGCAGCCCCCGCCCCGGGATTACTGAAAAACTGTTTTTT
12,TRBV28,.,.,TRBJ2-7,CASSFFGYEQYF,TGTGCCAGCAGTTTTTTTGGTTACGAGCAGTACTTC
16,TRBV5-6,.,.,TRBJ2-1,CASSQGRLMTYNEQFF,TGTGCCAGCAGCCAAGGACGGCTAATGACCTACAATGAGCAGTTCTTC
15,TRBV28,.,TRBD2,TRBJ2-7,CASMWSSGSQYEQYF,TGTGCCAGCATGTGGAGCAGCGGGAGCCAATACGAGCAGTACTTC
15,TRBV7-2,.,TRBD1,TRBJ1-5,CASSPGQGPNQPQHF,TGTGCCAGCAGCCCCGGACAGGGGCCGAATCAGCCCCAGCATTTT
14,TRBV5-1,.,.,TRBJ1-4,CASASSGRNEKLFF,TGCGCCAGCGCGTCATCAGGGAGAAACGAAAAACTGTTTTTT
14,TRBV19,.,.,TRBJ2-3,CASRVTGVQDTQYF,TGTGCCAGTAGAGTAACGGGAGTTCAAGATACGCAGTATTTT
15,TRBV14,few,.,TRBJ2-4,CASSQDSSAKNIQYF,TGTGCCAGCAGCCAAGATTCCTCAGCCAAAAACATTCAGTACTTC
13,TRBV27,.,.,TRBJ2-7,CASSFGVGYEQYF,TGTGCCAGCAGTTTTGGAGTTGGTTACGAGCAGTACTTC
15,TRBV7-8,once,TRBD1,TRBJ1-1,CASSFPGQGETEAFF,TGTGCCAGCAGCTTTCCGGGACAGGGGGAAACTGAAGCTTTCTTT
16,TRBV5-8,few,TRBD2,TRBJ2-6,CAGGLAVVSGANVLTF,TGTGCCGGAGGACTAGCGGTTGTTTCTGGGGCCAACGTCCTGACTTTC
16,TRBV7-2,.,.,TRBJ2-1,CASSLVRTGDYNEQFF,TGTGCCAGCAGCTTAGTTCGGACGGGAGACTACAATGAGCAGTTCTTC
14,TRBV7-2,few,.,TRBJ1-5,CASSLDPRDQPQHF,TGTGCCAGCAGCTTAGATCCGAGGGATCAGCCCCAGCATTTT
14,TRBV5-5,.,.,TRBJ1-1,CASSLWQDNTEAFF,TGTGCCAGCAGCTTGTGGCAGGATAACACTGAAGCTTTCTTT
16,TRBV6-5,few,.,TRBJ2-3,CASSYGTVRGTDTQYF,TGTGCCAGCAGTTACGGAACCGTAAGGGGCACAGATACGCAGTATTTT
15,TRBV5-1,many,.,TRBJ2-4,CASSPGTLAKNIQYF,TGCGCCAGCAGTCCCGGGACTTTAGCCAAAAACATTCAGTACTTC
11,TRBV13,.,.,TRBJ2-7,CASSVTDEQYF,TGTGCCAGCAGCGTCACAGACGAGCAGTACTTC
15,TRBV3-1,.,.,TRBJ2-2,CASSQLQGRPGELFF,TGTGCCAGCAGCCAACTACAGGGGAGGCCCGGGGAGCTGTTTTTT
15,TRBV10-3,.,TRBD2,TRBJ2-7,CAISVAGTTTYEQYF,TGTGCCATCAGCGTAGCCGGGACTACGACCTACGAGCAGTACTTC
16,TRBV20-1,few,.,TRBJ2-7,CSASPDRFGSLYEQYF,TGCAGTGCTAGTCCTGACCGTTTCGGATCCTTATACGAGCAGTACTTC
15,TRBV12-5,.,TRBD1,TRBJ2-7,CASAPGQGVSYEQYF,TGTGCTAGTGCCCCGGGACAGGGGGTATCCTACGAGCAGTACTTC
16,TRBV4-2,.,.,TRBJ1-5,CASSQAPGDSNQPQHF,TGTGCCAGCAGCCAAGCCCCGGGGGACAGCAATCAGCCCCAGCATTTT
15,TRBV7-8,.,.,TRBJ1-6,CASSTDSGIVSPLHF,TGTGCCAGCAGCACCGACAGCGGGATCGTTTCACCCCTCCACTTT
15,TRBV6-1,few,TRBD1,TRBJ2-7,CASSGSGTGGSEQYF,TGTGCCAGCAGTGGCTCCGGGACAGGGGGCTCCGAGCAGTACTTC
15,TRBV5-6,few,.,TRBJ2-1,CASSLEASGGNEQFF,TGTGCCAGCAGCTTGGAGGCTAGTGGGGGCAATGAGCAGTTCTTC
13,TRBV20-1,many,.,TRBJ2-7,CSASKPPSYEQYF,TGCAGTGCTAGTAAACCGCCATCCTACGAGCAGTACTTC
16,TRBV20-1,.,TRBD1,TRBJ1-1,CSASPNLATGRSEAFF,TGCAGTGCTAGCCCCAACCTGGCGACAGGGAGGTCTGAAGCTTTCTTT
13,TRBV7-2,few,.,TRBJ2-7,CASSFPGTGEQYF,TGTGCCAGCAGCTTCCCCGGGACCGGCGAGCAGTACTTC
15,TRBV28,.,.,TRBJ1-1,CASSSPRDTNTEAFF,TGTGCCAGCAGTTCCCCACGAGACACGAACACTGAAGCTTTCTTT
12,TRBV7-2,few,TRBD1,TRBJ2-7,CASRTGAYEQYF,TGTGCCAGCAGGACAGGGGCCTACGAGCAGTACTTC
16,TRBV20-1,few,TRBD1,TRBJ1-2,CSARDRQGHANYGYTF,TGCAGTGCTAGAGACCGACAGGGACACGCTAACTATGGCTACACCTTC
14,TRBV3-1,few,.,TRBJ1-2,CASSQDWGGRGYTF,TGTGCCAGCAGCCAAGATTGGGGGGGCAGAGGCTACACCTTC
16,TRBV7-2,once,.,TRBJ1-3,CASSLKPANSGNTIYF,TGTGCCAGCAGCTTAAAGCCGGCTAACTCTGGAAACACCATATATTTT